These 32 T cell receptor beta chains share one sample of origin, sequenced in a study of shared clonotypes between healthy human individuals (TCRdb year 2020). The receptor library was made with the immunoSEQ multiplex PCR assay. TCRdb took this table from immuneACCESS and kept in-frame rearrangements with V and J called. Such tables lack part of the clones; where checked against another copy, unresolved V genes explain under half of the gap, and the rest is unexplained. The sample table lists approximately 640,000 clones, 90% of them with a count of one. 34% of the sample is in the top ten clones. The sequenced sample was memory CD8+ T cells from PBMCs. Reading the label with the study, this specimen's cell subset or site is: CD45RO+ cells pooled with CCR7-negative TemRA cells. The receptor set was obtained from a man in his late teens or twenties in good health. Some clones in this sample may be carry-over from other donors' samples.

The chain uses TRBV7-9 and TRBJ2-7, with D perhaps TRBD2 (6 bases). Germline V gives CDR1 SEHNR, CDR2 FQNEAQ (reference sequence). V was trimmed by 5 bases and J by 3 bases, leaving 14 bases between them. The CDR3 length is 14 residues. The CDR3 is CASSTAAGRYEQYF. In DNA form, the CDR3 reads TGTGCCAGCAGCACAGCTGCGGGACGCTACGAGCAGTACTTC. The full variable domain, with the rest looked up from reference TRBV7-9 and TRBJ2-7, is DTGVSQNPRHKITKRGQNVTFRCDPISEHNRLYWYRQTLGQGPEFLTYFQNEAQLEKSRLLSDRFSAERPKGSFSTLEIQRTEQGDSAMYLCASSTAAGRYEQYFGPGTRLTVT.

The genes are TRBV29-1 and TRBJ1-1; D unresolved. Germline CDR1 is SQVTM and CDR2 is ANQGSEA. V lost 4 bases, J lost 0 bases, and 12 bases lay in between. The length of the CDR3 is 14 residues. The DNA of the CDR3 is TGCAGCGTTGCCGGGGATCCTATGAACACTGAAGCTTTCTTT. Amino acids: CSVAGDPMNTEAFF.

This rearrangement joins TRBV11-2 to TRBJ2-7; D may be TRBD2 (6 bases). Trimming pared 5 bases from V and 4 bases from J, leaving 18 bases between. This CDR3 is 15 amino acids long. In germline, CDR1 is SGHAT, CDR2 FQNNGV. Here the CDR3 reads CASSLGAGLPYEQYF. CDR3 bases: TGTGCCAGCAGCCTAGGGGCGGGATTACCATACGAGCAGTACTTC.

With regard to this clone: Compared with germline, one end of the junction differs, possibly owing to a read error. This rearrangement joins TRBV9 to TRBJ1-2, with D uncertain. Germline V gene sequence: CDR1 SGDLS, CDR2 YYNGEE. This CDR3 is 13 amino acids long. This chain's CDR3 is CASGVSPTYGYTF. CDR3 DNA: TGTGCCAGCGGCGTGAGCCCTACTTATGGCTACACCTTC.

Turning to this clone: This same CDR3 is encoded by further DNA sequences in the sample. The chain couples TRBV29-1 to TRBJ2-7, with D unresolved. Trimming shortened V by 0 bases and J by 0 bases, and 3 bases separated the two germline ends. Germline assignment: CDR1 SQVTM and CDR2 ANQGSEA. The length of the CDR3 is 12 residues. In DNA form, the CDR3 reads TGCAGCGTTGAAGAGGACTCCTACGAGCAGTACTTC. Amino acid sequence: CSVEEDSYEQYF.

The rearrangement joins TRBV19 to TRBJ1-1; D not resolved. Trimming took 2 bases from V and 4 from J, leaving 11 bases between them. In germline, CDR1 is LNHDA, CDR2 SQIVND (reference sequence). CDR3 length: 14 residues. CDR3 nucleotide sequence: TGTGCCAGTAGTATATGGGGTAAAGGCACTGAAGCTTTCTTT. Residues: CASSIWGKGTEAFF.

The chain's CDR3 is CASSPRGSQARDTQYF. The CDR3 DNA reads as TGTGCCAGCAGTCCCCGGGGTTCGCAGGCGCGGGATACGCAGTATTTT. J is TRBJ2-3 and V is TRBV27, with a weak D call TRBD2 (5 bases). Trimming removed 5 bases at V and 6 bases at J, with 21 bases between. The CDR3 is 16 amino acids. Per germline, CDR1 MNHEY and CDR2 SMNVEV (reference sequence).

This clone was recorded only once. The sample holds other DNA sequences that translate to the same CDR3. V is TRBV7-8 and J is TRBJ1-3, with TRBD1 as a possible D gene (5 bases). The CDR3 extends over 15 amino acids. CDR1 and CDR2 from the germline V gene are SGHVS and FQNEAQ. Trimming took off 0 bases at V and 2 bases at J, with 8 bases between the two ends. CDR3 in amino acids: CASSLARGAGNTIYF. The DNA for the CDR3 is TGTGCCAGCAGCTTAGCGAGGGGAGCTGGAAACACCATATATTTT.

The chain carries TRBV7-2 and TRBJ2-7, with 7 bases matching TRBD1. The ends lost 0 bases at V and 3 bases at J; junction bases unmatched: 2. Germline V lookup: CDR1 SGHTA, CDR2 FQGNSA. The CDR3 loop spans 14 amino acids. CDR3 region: CASSLATGYYEQYF. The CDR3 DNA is TGTGCCAGCAGCTTAGCGACAGGGTACTACGAGCAGTACTTC.

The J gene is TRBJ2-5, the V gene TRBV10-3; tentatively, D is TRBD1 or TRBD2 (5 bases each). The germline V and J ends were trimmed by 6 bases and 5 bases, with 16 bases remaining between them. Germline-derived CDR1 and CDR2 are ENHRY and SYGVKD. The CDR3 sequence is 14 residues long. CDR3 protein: CAISEGSGPETQYF. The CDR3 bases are TGTGCCATCAGCGAGGGGTCAGGTCCGGAGACCCAGTACTTC.

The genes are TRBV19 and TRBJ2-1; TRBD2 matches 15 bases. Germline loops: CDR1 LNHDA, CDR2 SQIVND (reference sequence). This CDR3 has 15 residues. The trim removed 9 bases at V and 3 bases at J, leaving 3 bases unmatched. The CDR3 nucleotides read TGTGCCAGCAGGACTAGCGGGAGGGTCTACAATGAGCAGTTCTTC. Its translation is CASRTSGRVYNEQFF.

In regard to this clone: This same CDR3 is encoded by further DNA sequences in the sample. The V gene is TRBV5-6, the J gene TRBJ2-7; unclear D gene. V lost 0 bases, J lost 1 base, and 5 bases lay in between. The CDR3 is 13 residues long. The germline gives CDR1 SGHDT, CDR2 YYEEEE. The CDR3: CASSLGQSYEQYF. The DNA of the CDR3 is TGTGCCAGCAGCTTGGGCCAGTCCTACGAGCAGTACTTC. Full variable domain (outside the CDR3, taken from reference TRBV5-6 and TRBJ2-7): DAGVTQSPTHLIKTRGQQVTLRCSPKSGHDTVSWYQQALGQGPQFIFQYYEEEERQRGNFPDRFSGHQFPNYSSELNVNALLLGDSALYLCASSLGQSYEQYFGPGTRLTVT.

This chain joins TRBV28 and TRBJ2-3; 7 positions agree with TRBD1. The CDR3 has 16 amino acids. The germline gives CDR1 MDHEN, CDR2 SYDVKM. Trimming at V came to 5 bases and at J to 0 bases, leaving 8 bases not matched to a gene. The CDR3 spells CASSTGVPTSTDTQYF. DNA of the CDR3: TGTGCCAGCAGTACAGGGGTTCCAACTAGCACAGATACGCAGTATTTT.

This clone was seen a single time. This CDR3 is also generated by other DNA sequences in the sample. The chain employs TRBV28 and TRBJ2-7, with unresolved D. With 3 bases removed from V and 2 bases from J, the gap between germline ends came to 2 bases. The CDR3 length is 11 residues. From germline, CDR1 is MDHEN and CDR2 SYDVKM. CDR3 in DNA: TGTGCCAGCAGTTTTACCTACGAGCAGTACTTC. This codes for CASSFTYEQYF.

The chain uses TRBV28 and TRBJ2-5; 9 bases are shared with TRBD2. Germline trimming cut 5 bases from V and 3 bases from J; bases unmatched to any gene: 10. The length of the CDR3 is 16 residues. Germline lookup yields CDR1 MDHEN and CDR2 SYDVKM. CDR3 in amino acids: CASSPPTSGSEETQYF. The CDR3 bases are TGTGCCAGCAGTCCACCCACTAGCGGGTCCGAAGAGACCCAGTACTTC.

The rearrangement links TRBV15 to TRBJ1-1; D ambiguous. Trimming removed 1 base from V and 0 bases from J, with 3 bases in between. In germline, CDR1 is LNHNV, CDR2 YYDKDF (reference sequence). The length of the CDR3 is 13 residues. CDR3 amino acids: CATSRGVNTEAFF. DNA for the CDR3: TGTGCCACCAGCAGAGGTGTGAACACTGAAGCTTTCTTT.

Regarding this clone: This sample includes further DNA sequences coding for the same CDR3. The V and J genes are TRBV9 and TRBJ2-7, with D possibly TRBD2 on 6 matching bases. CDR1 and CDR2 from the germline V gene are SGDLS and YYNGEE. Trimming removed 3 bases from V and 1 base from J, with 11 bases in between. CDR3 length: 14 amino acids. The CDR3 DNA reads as TGTGCCAGCAGCGCCGGGGGAGAGTCCTACGAGCAGTACTTC. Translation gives CASSAGGESYEQYF.

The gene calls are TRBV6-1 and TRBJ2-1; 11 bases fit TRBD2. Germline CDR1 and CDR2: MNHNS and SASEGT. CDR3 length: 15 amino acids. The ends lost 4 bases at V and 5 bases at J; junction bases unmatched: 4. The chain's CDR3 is CASSVVAGGNNEQFF. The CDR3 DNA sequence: TGTGCCAGCAGTGTAGTAGCGGGAGGGAACAATGAGCAGTTCTTC.

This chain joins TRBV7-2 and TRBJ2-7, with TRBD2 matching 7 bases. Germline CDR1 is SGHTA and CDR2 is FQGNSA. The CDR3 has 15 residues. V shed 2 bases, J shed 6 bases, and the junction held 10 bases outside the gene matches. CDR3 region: CASSLLMAGVSEQYF. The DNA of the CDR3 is TGTGCCAGCAGCTTACTCATGGCGGGAGTGAGCGAGCAGTACTTC.

The CDR3 coding sequence is TGTGCCAGCAGCCATGGGACCGGGATCTACGAGCAGTACTTC. The encoded protein is CASSHGTGIYEQYF. The J gene is TRBJ2-7, the V gene TRBV7-6; the D gene could be TRBD1 or TRBD2 (5 bases each). The germline gives CDR1 SGHVS, CDR2 FNYEAQ. V lost 5 bases to trimming and J lost 3 bases, with 14 bases between them. This CDR3 spans 14 amino acids.

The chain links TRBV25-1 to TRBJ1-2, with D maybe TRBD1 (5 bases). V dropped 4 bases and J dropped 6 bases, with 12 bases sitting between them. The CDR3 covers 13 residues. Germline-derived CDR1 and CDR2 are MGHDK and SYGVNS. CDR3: CASSVSRTHGYTF. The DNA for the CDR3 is TGTGCCAGCAGTGTATCCAGGACACATGGCTACACCTTC.

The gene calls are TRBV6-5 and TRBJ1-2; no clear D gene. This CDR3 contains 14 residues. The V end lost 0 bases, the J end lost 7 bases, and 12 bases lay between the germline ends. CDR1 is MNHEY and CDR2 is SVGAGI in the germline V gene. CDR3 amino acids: CASSYSEGTRGYTF. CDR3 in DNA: TGTGCCAGCAGTTACTCTGAGGGAACCCGTGGCTACACCTTC.

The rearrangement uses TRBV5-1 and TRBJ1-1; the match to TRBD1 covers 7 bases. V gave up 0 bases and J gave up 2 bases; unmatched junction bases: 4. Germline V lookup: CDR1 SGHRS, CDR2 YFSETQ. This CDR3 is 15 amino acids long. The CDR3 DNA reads TGCGCCAGCAGCTTGGCCCCAGGGGGTAACACTGAAGCTTTCTTT. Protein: CASSLAPGGNTEAFF.

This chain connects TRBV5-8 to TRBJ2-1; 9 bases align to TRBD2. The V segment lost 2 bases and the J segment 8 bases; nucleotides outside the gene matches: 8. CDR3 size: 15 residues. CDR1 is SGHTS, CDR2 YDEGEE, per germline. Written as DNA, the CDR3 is TGTGCCAGCAGCTTTGCGGGAGGGGGTGTTGATGAGCAGTTCTTC. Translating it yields CASSFAGGGVDEQFF.

CDR3 sequence reads: CASSAGLGTQYF. CDR3 nucleotide sequence: TGTGCCAGCAGCGCAGGGTTAGGGACCCAGTACTTC. The genes are TRBV9 and TRBJ2-5; a weak D match, TRBD1 (5 bases). The V end lost 3 bases, the J end lost 7 bases, and 10 bases lay between the germline ends. Germline lookup yields CDR1 SGDLS and CDR2 YYNGEE. This CDR3 is 12 amino acids long.

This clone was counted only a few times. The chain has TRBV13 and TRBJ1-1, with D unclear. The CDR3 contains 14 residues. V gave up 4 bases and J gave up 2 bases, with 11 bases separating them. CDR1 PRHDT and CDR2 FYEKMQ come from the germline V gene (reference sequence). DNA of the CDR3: TGTGCCAGCAGCTCACCCTCAACAAACACTGAAGCTTTCTTT. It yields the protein CASSSPSTNTEAFF.

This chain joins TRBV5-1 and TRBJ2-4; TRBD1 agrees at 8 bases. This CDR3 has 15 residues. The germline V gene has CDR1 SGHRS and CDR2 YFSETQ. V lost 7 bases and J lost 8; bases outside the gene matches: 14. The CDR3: CASRSKYDRGDIQYF. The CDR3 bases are TGCGCCAGCCGTTCGAAGTATGACAGGGGTGACATTCAGTACTTC.

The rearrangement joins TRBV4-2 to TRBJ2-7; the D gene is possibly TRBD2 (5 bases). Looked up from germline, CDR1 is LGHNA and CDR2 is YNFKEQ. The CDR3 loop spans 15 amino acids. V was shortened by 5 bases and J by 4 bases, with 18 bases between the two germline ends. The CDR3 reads CASSSPPGNSYEQYF. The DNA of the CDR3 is TGTGCCAGCAGCTCCCCGCCGGGAAATTCTTACGAGCAGTACTTC.

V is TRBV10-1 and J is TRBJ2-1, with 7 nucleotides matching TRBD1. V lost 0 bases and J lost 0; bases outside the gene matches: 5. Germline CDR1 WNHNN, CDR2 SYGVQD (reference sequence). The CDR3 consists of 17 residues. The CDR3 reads CASSESGQVHSYNEQFF. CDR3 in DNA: TGCGCCAGCAGTGAGTCTGGACAGGTCCACTCCTACAATGAGCAGTTCTTC.

CDR3 sequence (DNA): TGTGCCAGCAGCTTAGATCGGGTTGGGACGGATGGCTACACCTTC. Its protein product is CASSLDRVGTDGYTF. This chain connects TRBV11-2 to TRBJ1-2; a weak D match, TRBD1 (5 bases). From germline, CDR1 is SGHAT and CDR2 FQNNGV. This CDR3 region has 15 residues. V lost 0 bases and J lost 6, with 14 bases in between.

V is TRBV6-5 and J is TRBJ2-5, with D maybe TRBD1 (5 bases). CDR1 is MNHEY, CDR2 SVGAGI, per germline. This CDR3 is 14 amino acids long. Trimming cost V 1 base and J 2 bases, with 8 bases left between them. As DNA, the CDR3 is TGTGCCAGCAGTTACTACCAGGGACAAGAGACCCAGTACTTC. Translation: CASSYYQGQETQYF.

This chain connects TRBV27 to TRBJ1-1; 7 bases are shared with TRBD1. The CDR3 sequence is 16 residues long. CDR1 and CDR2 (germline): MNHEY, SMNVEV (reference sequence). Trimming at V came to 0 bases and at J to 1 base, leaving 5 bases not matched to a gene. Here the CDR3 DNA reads TGTGCCAGCAGTTTATCGCGGACAGGAGGGAACACTGAAGCTTTCTTT. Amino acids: CASSLSRTGGNTEAFF.